This T cell receptor (beta chain) comes out of a study of long-term antiretroviral therapy in people with HIV (dated 2022 in TCRdb). For context, the study as a whole: The earliest samples were collected about a decade before the 2015 WHO recommendation for immediate ART, when ART was typically delayed until CD4 counts fell. This retrospective serial study examined whether starting ART and sustained HIV suppression were associated with changes in the composition and diversity of the TRB repertoire in peripheral blood. A total of some 210 cryopreserved PBMC samples were contributed to the cohort by 30 adults with confirmed HIV infection, with samples collected serially over a mean of 6 years (range 1-12). About two fifths of the roughly 30 participants with HIV were female. Test extractions of a monoclonal T-cell line alongside about 35 polyclonal samples showed no cross-contamination during QIAcube processing. The paper as a whole reports these results and caveats: Starting ART was linked to a significant rise in TRB diversity, yet even with long-term ART the diversity remained significantly lower than in transplant donor controls. No data were available on ART adherence, viral resistance or therapy changes, limiting inferences about post-ART repertoire changes. Since PBMC availability was limited, sequencing covered only the TCR beta chain, with no alpha chain pairing. The samples span the years 2004 to 2017, and the ART regimens used at that time may not be as effective as current regimens. Because pre-ART samples had limited cell numbers, unsorted PBMC were profiled rather than sorted CD4+ and CD8+ T cells. Expanded TRB clones identified before ART initiation dominated the repertoire at all time points, although this dominance fluctuated and declined in many PLHIV after ART. Compared with controls, HIV repertoires had narrower CDR3 length ranges, and the network structure pointed to an antigen-experienced repertoire that shifted only slightly toward naive after ART.

About this clone: Its antigen has not been determined. No much larger clone is present one base from it, and per-base qualities are unavailable.

After removal of 1 base from V and 2 bases from J, the junction retains 3 bases not matched to a gene. The CDR1 and CDR2 encoded by the germline V gene are SGHAT and FQNNGV. The cysteine opens and the phenylalanine closes a CDR3 of 15 amino acids. The read is trimmed to its CDR3 DNA, 45 bases read in frame from base 1. To be included, a participant needed at least one PBMC sample from before ART initiation plus at least two post-ART samples. Treatment was received in the United States of America by all participants with HIV. Before DNA extraction, cryopreserved samples of about 1-10 million PBMC were thawed and washed. At the time of the earliest PBMC sample, participants with HIV were aged between about 23 and 55 years. PBMC samples were contributed by each participant from 1-4 timepoints before ART initiation and 2-8 timepoints after ART initiation, with a median of 7 samples. Serial HIV viral load, CD4+ T-cell count, ART history and demographic data were obtained for every participant. Using a Qiagen kit on a QIAcube, genomic DNA was extracted from unsorted PBMC, with samples processed in batches of 12.

Sequencing of the TRB variable region was done with the immunoSEQ hsTCRB v3.0 assay at survey level resolution. The targeted TRB sequencing depth was roughly 40,000-55,000 T-cell genomes per sample. An Illumina MiSeq with a v3 150-cycle kit was used to sequence the pooled TRB libraries. In the paper's pipeline: Repertoire analysis was performed in R inside a reproducible Nextflow workflow that covered QC, data transformation and analysis. Custom analyses were implemented in LymphoSeq2, an R package for AIRR-Seq data exploration. A few samples that produced fewer than 5000 total TRB sequences were removed, so some 180 HIV repertoires were analyzed. Among the approximately 190 HIV repertoires that were kept, 59 were collected before ART initiation and about 130 were collected after ART initiation. Repertoires were downsampled to 5000 TRB nucleotide sequences, with summary statistics averaged over 100 downsampling iterations. Only TRB sequences with CDR3 regions of at least seven amino acids were retained for analysis. Two measures captured diversity: a Shannon entropy-derived clonality score and the Gini coefficient. In the repertoire networks, any two of the top 5000 CDR3 amino acid sequences were connected whenever the two sequences differed by an edit distance of one. GLIPH2 predicted antigen specificity groups and MHC restriction for TRB CDR3 amino acid sequences. CDR3 amino acid sequences were matched against VDJdb and McPAS-TCR to flag known CMV, EBV, HIV or tissue antigen associations. Pre-ART, post-ART and control groups were compared with Wilcoxon signed-rank tests and Holm-Bonferroni correction. TCRdb re-hosts the immuneACCESS table, in-frame sequences only. Its copies lack some clones; in the studies checked, an unresolved V gene accounts for under half of them, and the cause for the rest is not known. The V and J calls and clone size come from that table; D and trimming were worked out from the DNA. In this sample the table shows about 22,000 clones, about 88% of which occur a single time. The leading ten clones occupy just under 6.5% of the sample.

Here the sequenced sample was unsorted PBMCs, taken 0.6 years after starting antiretroviral therapy. This sequence uses TRBV11-2 and TRBJ2-7, and TRBD2 aligns with 9 junction nucleotides. This clonotype originated in a man between 60 and 75 years old with HIV. DNA sequence: TGTGCCAGCAGCTTAGCTAGCGGGGAAGCCTACGAGCAGTACTTC. Translated, this gives CASSLASGEAYEQYF.